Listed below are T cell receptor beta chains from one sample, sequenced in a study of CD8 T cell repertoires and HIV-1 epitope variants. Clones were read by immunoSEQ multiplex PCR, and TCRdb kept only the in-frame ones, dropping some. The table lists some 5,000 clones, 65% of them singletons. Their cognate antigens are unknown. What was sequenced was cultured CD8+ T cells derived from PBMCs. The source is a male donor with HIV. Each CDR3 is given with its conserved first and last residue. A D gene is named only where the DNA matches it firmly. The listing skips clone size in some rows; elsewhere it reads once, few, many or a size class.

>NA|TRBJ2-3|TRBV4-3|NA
CASSQGGGTDTQYF
TGCGCCAGCAGCCAAGGCGGGGGCACAGATACGCAGTATTTT
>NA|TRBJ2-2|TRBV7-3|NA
CASSSTGGELFF
TGTGCCAGCAGCTCGACGGGCGGGGAGCTGTTTTTT
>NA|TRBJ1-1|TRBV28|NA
CASSLEVTEAFF
TGTGCCAGCAGTTTGGAAGTGACTGAAGCTTTCTTT
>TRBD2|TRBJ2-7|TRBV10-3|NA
CAISVSSSAREQYEQYF
TGTGCCATCAGTGTCTCCTCTAGCGCGCGGGAGCAGTACGAGCAGTACTTC
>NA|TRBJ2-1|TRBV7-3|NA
CASSPDPDGDNEQFF
TGTGCCAGCAGCCCTGACCCGGACGGAGACAATGAGCAGTTCTTC
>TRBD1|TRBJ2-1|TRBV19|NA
CASSRGQGRSEQFF
TGTGCCAGTAGTAGGGGACAGGGTAGAAGTGAGCAGTTCTTC
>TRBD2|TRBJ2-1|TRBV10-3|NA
CAISTGLAGITYNEQFF
TGTGCCATCAGCACCGGACTAGCGGGGATTACCTACAATGAGCAGTTCTTC
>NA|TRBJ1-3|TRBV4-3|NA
CASSQDWSPSGNTIYF
TGCGCCAGCAGCCAAGATTGGTCCCCATCTGGAAACACCATATATTTT
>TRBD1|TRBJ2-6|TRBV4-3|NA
CASSQTGGSGANVLTF
TGCGCCAGCAGCCAGACAGGGGGCTCTGGGGCCAACGTCCTGACTTTC
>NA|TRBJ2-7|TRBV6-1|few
CASSGTLGAGEGYEQYF
TGTGCCAGCAGTGGTACCCTTGGGGCAGGGGAGGGGTACGAGCAGTACTTC
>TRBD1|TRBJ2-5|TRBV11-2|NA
CASSQGTGAQETQYF
TGTGCCAGCAGCCAGGGGACAGGGGCCCAAGAGACCCAGTACTTC
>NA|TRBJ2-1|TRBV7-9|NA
CASSLVEERNEQFF
TGTGCCAGCAGCTTAGTCGAGGAGCGCAATGAGCAGTTCTTC
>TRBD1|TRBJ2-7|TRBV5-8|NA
CASSWQSTRGLYEQYF
TGTGCCAGCAGCTGGCAGTCGACCAGGGGGCTATACGAGCAGTACTTC
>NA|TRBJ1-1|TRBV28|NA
CASSYSPDSLNTEAFF
TGTGCCAGCAGTTACTCCCCGGACAGCTTGAACACTGAAGCTTTCTTT
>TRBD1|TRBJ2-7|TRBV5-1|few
CASSLYQGDHEQYF
TGCGCCAGCAGCTTGTACCAGGGGGACCACGAGCAGTACTTC
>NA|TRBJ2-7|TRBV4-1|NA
CASSQDPAGMTYEQYF
TGCGCCAGCAGCCAAGATCCCGCAGGGATGACCTACGAGCAGTACTTC
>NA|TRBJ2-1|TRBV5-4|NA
CASSSGGQGPYNEQFF
TGTGCCAGCAGCTCTGGAGGGCAGGGACCCTATAATGAGCAGTTCTTC
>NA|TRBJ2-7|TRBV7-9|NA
CASSPSRGDEQYF
TGTGCCAGCAGCCCGTCGCGAGGGGACGAGCAGTACTTC
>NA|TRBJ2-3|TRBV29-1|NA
CSVVFGGPYDTQYF
TGCAGCGTGGTTTTCGGGGGGCCCTACGATACGCAGTATTTT
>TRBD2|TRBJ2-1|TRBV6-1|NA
CASTSGGVVDEQFF
TGTGCCAGCACTAGCGGGGGGGTCGTTGATGAGCAGTTCTTC
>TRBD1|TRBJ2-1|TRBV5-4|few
CASSFPGQGNEQFF
TGTGCCAGCAGCTTCCCTGGACAGGGCAATGAGCAGTTCTTC
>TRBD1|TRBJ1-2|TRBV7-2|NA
CASSSGTGGYTF
TGTGCCAGCAGTTCCGGGACAGGGGGCTACACCTTC
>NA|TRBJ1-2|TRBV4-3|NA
CASSQDGTYGYTF
TGCGCCAGCAGCCAAGATGGGACCTATGGCTACACCTTC
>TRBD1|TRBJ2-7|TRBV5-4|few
CASSFGQGAGEQYF
TGTGCCAGCAGCTTCGGTCAGGGGGCAGGCGAGCAGTACTTC
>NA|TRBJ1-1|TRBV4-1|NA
CASSQDPGGSGTEAFF
TGCGCCAGCAGCCAGGACCCTGGGGGGTCAGGCACTGAAGCTTTCTTT
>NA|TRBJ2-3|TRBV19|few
CASSIDHLRSTDTQYF
TGTGCCAGTAGTATAGACCACCTGAGATCCACAGATACGCAGTATTTT
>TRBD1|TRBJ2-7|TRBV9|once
CASSYTGASFYEQYF
TGTGCCAGCAGCTATACAGGGGCCTCTTTCTACGAGCAGTACTTC
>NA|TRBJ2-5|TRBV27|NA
CASSLWGTETQYF
TGTGCCAGCAGTTTGTGGGGGACAGAGACCCAGTACTTC
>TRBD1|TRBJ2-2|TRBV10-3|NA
CAISELDRATTGELFF
TGTGCCATCAGTGAGTTGGACAGGGCGACCACCGGGGAGCTGTTTTTT
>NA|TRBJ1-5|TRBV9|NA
CASSLEKSREGPSAHSNQPQHF
TGTGCCAGCAGCCTCGAGAAAAGCAGGGAGGGCCCTTCTGCCCATAGCAATCAGCCCCAGCATTTT
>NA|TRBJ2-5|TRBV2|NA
CASSSAGIDQETQYF
TGTGCCAGCAGCTCCGCCGGGATAGATCAAGAGACCCAGTACTTC
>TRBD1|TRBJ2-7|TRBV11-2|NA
CASSHRQGKSYEQYF
TGTGCCAGCAGCCACAGACAGGGGAAGTCGTACGAGCAGTACTTC
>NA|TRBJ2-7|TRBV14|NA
CASSHPGVSYEQYF
TGTGCCAGCAGCCACCCGGGAGTATCCTACGAGCAGTACTTC
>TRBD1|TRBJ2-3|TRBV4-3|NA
CASSLRTGITDTQYF
TGCGCCAGCAGCCTCCGGACAGGGATCACAGATACGCAGTATTTT